This T cell receptor beta chain is from a study of CD8 T cells in Susac syndrome. When the RNA was reverse transcribed, random hexamers were used with an input of about 0.5 to 1 ug. Amplification of TCR beta CDR3 used immunoSEQ multiplex PCR across 54 Vbeta and 13 Jbeta. TCRdb ran MiXCR on the immunoSEQ multiplex PCR reads and lists one entry per CDR3 protein. In the table there are hundreds of thousands of distinct CDR3 sequences, 85% of which are singletons. V was shortened by 5 bases and J by 8 bases, with 12 bases between the two germline ends. The germline V gene has CDR1 MNHNS and CDR2 SASEGT. CDR3 length equals 12 residues. TCR beta sequences were obtained from blood CD8+ and CD4+ T cells. In the multiple sclerosis control group, patients were treatment-naive and had stable or active relapsing-remitting disease. FACS was used to enrich TEMRA cells, whereas the CD8+ and CD4+ T cells were obtained by negative isolation.

This sequence was found in a human donor with multiple sclerosis. The sequenced sample was CD8+ T cells from PBMCs. This chain connects TRBV6-1 to TRBJ1-1; D is possibly TRBD1 (5 bases). CDR3 in amino acids: CASSPRGGEAFF. Here the CDR3 DNA reads TGTGCCAGCAGTCCCCGTGGGGGGGAAGCTTTCTTT.